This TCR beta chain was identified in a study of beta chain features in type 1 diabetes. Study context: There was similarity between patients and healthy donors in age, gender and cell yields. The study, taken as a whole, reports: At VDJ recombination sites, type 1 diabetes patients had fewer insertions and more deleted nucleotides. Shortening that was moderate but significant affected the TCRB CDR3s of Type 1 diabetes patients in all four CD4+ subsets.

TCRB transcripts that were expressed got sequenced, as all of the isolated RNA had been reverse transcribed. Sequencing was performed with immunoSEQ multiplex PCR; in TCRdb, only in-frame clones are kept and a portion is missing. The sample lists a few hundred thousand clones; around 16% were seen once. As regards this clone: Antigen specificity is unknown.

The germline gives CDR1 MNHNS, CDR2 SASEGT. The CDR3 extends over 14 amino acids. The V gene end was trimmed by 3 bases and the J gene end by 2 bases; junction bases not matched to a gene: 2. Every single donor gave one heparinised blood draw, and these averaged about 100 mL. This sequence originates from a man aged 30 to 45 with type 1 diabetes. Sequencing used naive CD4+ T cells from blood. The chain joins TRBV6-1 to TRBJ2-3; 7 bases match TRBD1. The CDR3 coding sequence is TGTGCCAGCAGTGACAGGGGGTACACAGATACGCAGTATTTT. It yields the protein CASSDRGYTDTQYF.